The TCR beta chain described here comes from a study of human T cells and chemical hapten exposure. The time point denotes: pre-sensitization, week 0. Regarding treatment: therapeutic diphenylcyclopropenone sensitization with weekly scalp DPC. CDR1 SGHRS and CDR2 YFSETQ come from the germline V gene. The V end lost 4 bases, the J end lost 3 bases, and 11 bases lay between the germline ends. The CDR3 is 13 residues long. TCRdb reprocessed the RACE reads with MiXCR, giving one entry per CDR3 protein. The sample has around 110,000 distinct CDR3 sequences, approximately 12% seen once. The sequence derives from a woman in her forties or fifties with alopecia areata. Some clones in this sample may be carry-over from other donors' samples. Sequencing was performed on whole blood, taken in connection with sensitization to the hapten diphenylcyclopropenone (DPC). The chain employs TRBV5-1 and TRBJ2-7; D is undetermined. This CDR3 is CASSRTDYYEQYF. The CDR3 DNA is TGCGCCAGCAGCAGGACGGATTACTACGAGCAGTACTTC.